This TCR beta chain was sequenced for a study of blood T cell repertoires in COVID-19. Study summary: Sites in the United States, Italy and Spain provided acute and convalescent COVID-19 samples. T cells, B-cell-depleted T cells, or PBMCs supplied cDNA or gDNA.

As originally analysed: The authors estimated nucleated cell counts from reference gene primer amplification. Measured with immunoSEQ multiplex PCR; TCRdb has only the in-frame clones, and not every one. That table gives V, J and clone size, and the DNA gave D and trimming. The table includes approximately 72,000 clones, more than 80% detected once. There are 15 residues in the CDR3. The V end was cut by 1 base, the J end by 5 bases, with 15 bases between. Germline V gene sequence: CDR1 SGHRS, CDR2 YFSETQ. The V call is TRBV5-1, the J call TRBJ2-5; weak D call: TRBD2 (5 bases). This clonotype was obtained from an elderly woman with active or convalescent COVID-19. The sample consisted of peripheral blood. CDR3 region: CASSLRSSGYETQYF. For the CDR3, the DNA is TGCGCCAGCAGCTTGCGGTCGTCGGGATACGAGACCCAGTACTTC.